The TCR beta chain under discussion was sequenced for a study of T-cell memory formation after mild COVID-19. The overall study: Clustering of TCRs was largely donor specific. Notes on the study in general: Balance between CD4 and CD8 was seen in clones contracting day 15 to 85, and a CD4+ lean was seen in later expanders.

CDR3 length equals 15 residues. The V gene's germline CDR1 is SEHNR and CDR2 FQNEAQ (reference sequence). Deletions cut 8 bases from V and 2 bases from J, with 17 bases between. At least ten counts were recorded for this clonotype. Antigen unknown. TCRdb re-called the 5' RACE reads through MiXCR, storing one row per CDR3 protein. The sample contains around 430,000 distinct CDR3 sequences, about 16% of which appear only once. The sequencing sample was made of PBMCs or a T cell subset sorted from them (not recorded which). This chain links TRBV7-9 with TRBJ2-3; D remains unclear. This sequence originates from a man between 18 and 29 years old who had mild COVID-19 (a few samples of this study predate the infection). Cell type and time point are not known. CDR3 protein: CASAEGVGVTDTQYF. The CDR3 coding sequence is TGTGCCAGCGCAGAAGGCGTTGGGGTCACAGATACGCAGTATTTT.